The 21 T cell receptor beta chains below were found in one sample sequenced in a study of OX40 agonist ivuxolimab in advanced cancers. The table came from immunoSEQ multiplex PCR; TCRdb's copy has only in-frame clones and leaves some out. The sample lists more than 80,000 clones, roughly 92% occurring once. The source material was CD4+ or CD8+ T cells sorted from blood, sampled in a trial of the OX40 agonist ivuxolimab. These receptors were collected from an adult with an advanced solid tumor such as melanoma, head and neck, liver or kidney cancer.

CDR3 in amino acids: CASRGYRGPEAFF. CDR3 bases: TGTGCCAGCAGGGGGTACAGGGGGCCCGAAGCTTTCTTT. The chain has TRBV2 and TRBJ1-1; TRBD1 matches 9 bases. The germline gives CDR1 SNHLY, CDR2 FYNNEI. Trimming took 6 bases from V and 8 from J; bases not matched to a gene: 7. This CDR3 has 13 residues.

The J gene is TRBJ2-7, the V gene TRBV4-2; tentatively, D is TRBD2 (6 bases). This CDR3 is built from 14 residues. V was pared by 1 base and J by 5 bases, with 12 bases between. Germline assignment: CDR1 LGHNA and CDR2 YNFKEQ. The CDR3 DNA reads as TGTGCCAGCAGCCAAGCCGGGAGACTCAACGAGCAGTACTTC. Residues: CASSQAGRLNEQYF.

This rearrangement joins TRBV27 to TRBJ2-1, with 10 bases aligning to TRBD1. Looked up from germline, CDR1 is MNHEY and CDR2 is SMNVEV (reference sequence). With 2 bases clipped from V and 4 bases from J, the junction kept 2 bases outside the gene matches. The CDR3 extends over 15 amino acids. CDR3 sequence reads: CASSLGTGAYNEQFF. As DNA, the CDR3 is TGTGCCAGCAGTTTAGGGACAGGGGCGTACAATGAGCAGTTCTTC.

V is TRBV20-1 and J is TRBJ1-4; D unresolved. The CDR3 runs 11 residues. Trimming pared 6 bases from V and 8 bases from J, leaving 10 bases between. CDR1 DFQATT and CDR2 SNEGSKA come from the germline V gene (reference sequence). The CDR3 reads CSAPTSEKLFF. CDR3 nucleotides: TGCAGTGCCCCAACCTCAGAAAAACTGTTTTTT.

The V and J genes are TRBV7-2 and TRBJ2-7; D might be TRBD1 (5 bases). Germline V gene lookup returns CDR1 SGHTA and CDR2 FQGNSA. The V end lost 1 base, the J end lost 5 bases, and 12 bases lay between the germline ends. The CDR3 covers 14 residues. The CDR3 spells CASSLVAGQNEQYF. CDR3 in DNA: TGTGCCAGCAGCTTAGTCGCAGGGCAAAACGAGCAGTACTTC.

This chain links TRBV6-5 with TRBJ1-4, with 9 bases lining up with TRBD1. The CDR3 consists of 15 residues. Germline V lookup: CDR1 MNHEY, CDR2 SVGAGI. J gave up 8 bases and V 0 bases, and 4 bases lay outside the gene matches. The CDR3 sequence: CASSYSGQGREKLFF. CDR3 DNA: TGTGCCAGCAGTTACTCGGGACAGGGACGCGAAAAACTGTTTTTT.

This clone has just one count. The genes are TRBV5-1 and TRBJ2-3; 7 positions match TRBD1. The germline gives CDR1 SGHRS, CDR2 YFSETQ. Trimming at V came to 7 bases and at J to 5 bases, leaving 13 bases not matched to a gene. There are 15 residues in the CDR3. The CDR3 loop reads CASRRKTGLLDTQYF. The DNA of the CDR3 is TGCGCCAGCCGTAGGAAGACAGGGCTCCTAGATACGCAGTATTTT.

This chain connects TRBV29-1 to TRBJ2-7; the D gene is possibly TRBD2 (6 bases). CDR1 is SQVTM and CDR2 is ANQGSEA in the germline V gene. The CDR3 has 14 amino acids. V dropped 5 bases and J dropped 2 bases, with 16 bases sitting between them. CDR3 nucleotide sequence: TGCAGCGTTAGTCACGGGGGACTCGCCTACGAGCAGTACTTC. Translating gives CSVSHGGLAYEQYF.

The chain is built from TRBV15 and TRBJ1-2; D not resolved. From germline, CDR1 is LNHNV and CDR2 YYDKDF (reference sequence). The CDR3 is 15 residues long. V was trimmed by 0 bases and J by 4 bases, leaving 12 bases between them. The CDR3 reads CATSRDLVSVYGYTF. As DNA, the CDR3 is TGTGCCACCAGCAGAGATTTAGTGAGTGTCTATGGCTACACCTTC.

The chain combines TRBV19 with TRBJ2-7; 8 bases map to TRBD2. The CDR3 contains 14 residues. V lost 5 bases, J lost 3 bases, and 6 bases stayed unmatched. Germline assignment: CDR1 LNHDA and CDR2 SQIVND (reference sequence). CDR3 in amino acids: CASSPSGGNYEQYF. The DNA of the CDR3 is TGTGCCAGTAGTCCCAGCGGGGGAAACTACGAGCAGTACTTC.

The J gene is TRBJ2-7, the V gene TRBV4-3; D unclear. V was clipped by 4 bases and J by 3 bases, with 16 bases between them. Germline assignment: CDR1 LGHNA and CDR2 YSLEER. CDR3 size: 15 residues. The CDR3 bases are TGCGCCAGCAGCCGGCTTCGGTTCTTAGACTACGAGCAGTACTTC. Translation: CASSRLRFLDYEQYF.

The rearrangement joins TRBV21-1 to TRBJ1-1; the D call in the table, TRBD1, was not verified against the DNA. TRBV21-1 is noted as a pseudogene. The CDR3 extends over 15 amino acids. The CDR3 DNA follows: TGTGCCAGCAGCAAAGCATCACAGCTCATAACTGAAGCTTTCTTT. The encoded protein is CASSKASQLITEAFF.

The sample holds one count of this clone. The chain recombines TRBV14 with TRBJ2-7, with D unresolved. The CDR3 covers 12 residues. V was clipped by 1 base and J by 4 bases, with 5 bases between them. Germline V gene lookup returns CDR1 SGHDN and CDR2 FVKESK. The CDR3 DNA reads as TGTGCCAGCAGCCAAGTTCTTTACGAGCAGTACTTC. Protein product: CASSQVLYEQYF.

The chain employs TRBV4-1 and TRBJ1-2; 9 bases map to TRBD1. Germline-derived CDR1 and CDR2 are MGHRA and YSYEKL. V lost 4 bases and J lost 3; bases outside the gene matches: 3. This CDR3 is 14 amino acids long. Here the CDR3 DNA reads TGCGCCAGCAGCCTGACAGGGGGGGACTATGGCTACACCTTC. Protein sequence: CASSLTGGDYGYTF.

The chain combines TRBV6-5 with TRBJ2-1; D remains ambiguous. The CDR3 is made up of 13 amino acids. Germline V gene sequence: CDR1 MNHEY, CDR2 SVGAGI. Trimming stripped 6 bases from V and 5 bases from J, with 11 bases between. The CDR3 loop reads CASSPDGNNEQFF. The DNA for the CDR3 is TGTGCCAGCAGCCCGGACGGAAACAATGAGCAGTTCTTC.

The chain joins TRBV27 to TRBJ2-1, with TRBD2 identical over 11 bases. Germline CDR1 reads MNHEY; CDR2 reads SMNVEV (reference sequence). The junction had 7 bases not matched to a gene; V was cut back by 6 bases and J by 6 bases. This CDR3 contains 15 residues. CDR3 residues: CASSRPGLAVNEQFF. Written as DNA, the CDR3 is TGTGCCAGCAGCAGGCCGGGACTAGCGGTCAATGAGCAGTTCTTC.

CDR3 amino acids: CASSATSGGAYEQYF. CDR3 nucleotide sequence: TGTGCCAGCAGCGCGACTAGCGGGGGGGCCTACGAGCAGTACTTC. This chain uses TRBV11-2 with TRBJ2-7, with TRBD2 matching 14 bases. CDR3 length: 15 residues. The trim removed 5 bases at V and 2 bases at J, leaving 2 bases unmatched. Germline values: CDR1 SGHAT, CDR2 FQNNGV.

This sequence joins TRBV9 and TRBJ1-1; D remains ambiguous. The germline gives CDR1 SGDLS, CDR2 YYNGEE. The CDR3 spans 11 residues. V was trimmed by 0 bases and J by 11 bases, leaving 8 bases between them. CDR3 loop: CASSVGEEAFF. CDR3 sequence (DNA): TGTGCCAGCAGCGTAGGTGAGGAGGCTTTCTTT.

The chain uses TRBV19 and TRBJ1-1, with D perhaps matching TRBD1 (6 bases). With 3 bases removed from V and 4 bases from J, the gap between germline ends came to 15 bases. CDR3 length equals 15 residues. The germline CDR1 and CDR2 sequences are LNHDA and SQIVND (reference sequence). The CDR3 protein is CASSMTGLHLTEAFF. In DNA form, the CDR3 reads TGTGCCAGTAGTATGACAGGACTTCATCTCACTGAAGCTTTCTTT.

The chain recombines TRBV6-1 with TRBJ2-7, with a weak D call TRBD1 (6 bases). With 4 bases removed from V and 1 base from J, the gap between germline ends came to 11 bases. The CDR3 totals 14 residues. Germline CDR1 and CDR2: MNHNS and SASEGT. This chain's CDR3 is CASSVRTASYEQYF. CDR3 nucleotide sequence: TGTGCCAGCAGTGTAAGGACAGCTTCCTACGAGCAGTACTTC.

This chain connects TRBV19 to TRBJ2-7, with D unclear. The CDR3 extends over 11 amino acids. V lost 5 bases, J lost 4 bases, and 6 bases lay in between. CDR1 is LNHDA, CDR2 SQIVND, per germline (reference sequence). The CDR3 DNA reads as TGTGCCAGTAGTTCTTATTACGAGCAGTACTTC. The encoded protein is CASSSYYEQYF.